What follows are 31 T cell receptor beta chains derived from one specimen sequenced in a study of PD-L1 blockade in urothelial cancer. Profiled with immunoSEQ multiplex PCR; TCRdb holds only in-frame clones, not every one. The sample lists under 60,000 clones, about 88% seen once, with about 3.2% in the top ten. Indicated time point: pretreatment peripheral blood. The input for sequencing was PBMCs, taken around atezolizumab (anti-PD-L1) treatment. Every receptor here comes from a man aged 65 to 85 with urothelial cancer.

V is TRBV10-3 and J is TRBJ1-5; 9 positions match TRBD1. The V gene end was trimmed by 4 bases and the J gene end by 11 bases; junction bases not matched to a gene: 6. Per germline, CDR1 ENHRY and CDR2 SYGVKD. This CDR3 is 13 amino acids long. CDR3 coding DNA: TGTGCCATCAGTGGGACAGGGGTTGTAGCCCAGCATTTT. It translates to CAISGTGVVAQHF.

The sample holds one count of this clone. The chain links TRBV6-5 to TRBJ2-3, with D tentatively TRBD1 (5 bases). The ends were cut back, 1 base at V and 0 bases at J, with 11 bases in the middle. The CDR3 consists of 16 residues. Germline loops: CDR1 MNHEY, CDR2 SVGAGI. The CDR3 nucleotides read TGTGCCAGCAGTTACTTCGGACAAGCTAGCACAGATACGCAGTATTTT. As protein: CASSYFGQASTDTQYF.

This rearrangement joins TRBV29-1 to TRBJ2-5; tentatively, D is TRBD2 (5 bases). Germline CDR1 is SQVTM and CDR2 is ANQGSEA. V was clipped by 0 bases and J by 0 bases, with 11 bases between them. The CDR3 contains 15 residues. The CDR3 DNA follows: TGCAGCGTTGAAGATCCGGGCGGGTACCAAGAGACCCAGTACTTC. Protein: CSVEDPGGYQETQYF.

The gene calls are TRBV28 and TRBJ2-7, with TRBD1 as a possible D gene (6 bases). The CDR3 sequence is 15 residues long. Germline values: CDR1 MDHEN, CDR2 SYDVKM. The V and J ends lost 5 bases and 2 bases respectively, with 16 bases between them. The CDR3 coding sequence is TGTGCCAGCAGTCGGGAATCAGGGGCCCCCTACGAGCAGTACTTC. Its translation: CASSRESGAPYEQYF.

This chain's CDR3 is CASSRGGAQDTQYF. CDR3 DNA: TGTGCCAGCTCCCGGGGGGGGGCGCAGGATACGCAGTATTTT. The rearrangement uses TRBV7-9 and TRBJ2-3; 8 bases fit TRBD2. V dropped 8 bases and J dropped 6; count of bases not matched to a gene: 10. Germline values: CDR1 SEHNR, CDR2 FQNEAQ (reference sequence). The CDR3 is 14 amino acids.

J is TRBJ2-2 and V is TRBV18; D is possibly TRBD1 (5 bases). Germline CDR1 reads KGHSH; CDR2 reads LQKENI. The germline V and J ends were trimmed by 0 bases and 3 bases, with 11 bases remaining between them. The CDR3 is 16 amino acids. The CDR3 DNA reads TGTGCCAGCTCACCACCGGGGCAGGGATACACCGGGGAGCTGTTTTTT. As protein: CASSPPGQGYTGELFF. Combining the CDR3 with reference TRBV18 and TRBJ2-2 gives the whole variable domain NAGVMQNPRHLVRRRGQEARLRCSPMKGHSHVYWYRQLPEEGLKFMVYLQKENIIDESGMPKERFSAEFPKEGPSILRIQQVVRGDSAAYFCASSPPGQGYTGELFFGEGSRLTVL.

The chain couples TRBV28 to TRBJ1-1; D uncertain. V lost 6 bases and J 0 bases, leaving 20 bases between the germline ends. The germline CDR1 and CDR2 sequences are MDHEN and SYDVKM. The CDR3 is made up of 17 amino acids. For the CDR3, the DNA is TGTGCCAGCAGATCCCATGGAGTCCTTACTATGAACACTGAAGCTTTCTTT. Protein sequence: CASRSHGVLTMNTEAFF.

This chain joins TRBV6-1 and TRBJ1-2; TRBD1 agrees at 9 bases. The germline V gene encodes CDR1 MNHNS and CDR2 SASEGT. The CDR3 is 15 residues long. The V gene end was trimmed by 0 bases and the J gene end by 7 bases; junction bases not matched to a gene: 6. Here the CDR3 DNA reads TGTGCCAGCAGTGAAGCTCCACAGGGGGCGGGTGGCTACACCTTC. Its translation is CASSEAPQGAGGYTF.

This chain uses TRBV7-2 with TRBJ2-1; 9 bases map to TRBD2. V shed 3 bases, J shed 8 bases, and the junction held 11 bases outside the gene matches. The CDR3 is made up of 16 amino acids. CDR1 is SGHTA, CDR2 FQGNSA, per germline. In DNA, the CDR3 is TGTGCCAGCAGCTTTTATAGCGGGAGTGGTAATTATGAGCAGTTCTTC. It translates to CASSFYSGSGNYEQFF. Drawing the rest from reference TRBV7-2 and TRBJ2-1, the complete variable domain is GAGVSQSPSNKVTEKGKDVELRCDPISGHTALYWYRQSLGQGLEFLIYFQGNSAPDKSGLPSDRFSAERTGGSVSTLTIQRTQQEDSAVYLCASSFYSGSGNYEQFFGPGTRLTVL.

This chain connects TRBV7-9 to TRBJ2-7, with a tentative D call TRBD1 (5 bases). Germline CDR1 reads SEHNR; CDR2 reads FQNEAQ (reference sequence). V lost 2 bases to trimming and J lost 2 bases, with 10 bases between them. CDR3 length: 14 residues. In DNA, the CDR3 is TGTGCCAGCAGCTTACAGGGTCTCCCCTACGAGCAGTACTTC. This sequence encodes CASSLQGLPYEQYF.

This clone was seen a single time. V and J are TRBV12-5 and TRBJ1-2; 7 bases match TRBD1. CDR1 and CDR2 from the germline V gene are LGHNT and FRNRAP. V shed 4 bases and J 8 bases; nucleotides not matched to a gene: 7. CDR3 length: 13 amino acids. CDR3 in amino acids: CASGSSLDRGYTF. CDR3 coding DNA: TGTGCTAGTGGTTCTTCCCTGGACAGGGGCTACACCTTC.

The chain uses TRBV18 and TRBJ2-7; D is possibly TRBD1 (6 bases). CDR3 length: 14 residues. Germline V gene sequence: CDR1 KGHSH, CDR2 LQKENI. V shed 4 bases and J shed 2 bases, with 12 bases lying between them. CDR3 bases: TGTGCCAGCTCACTCCAGGGGTTTCCCTACGAGCAGTACTTC. It specifies CASSLQGFPYEQYF.

The rearrangement uses TRBV4-2 and TRBJ2-7, with 7 bases aligning to TRBD1. Germline CDR1 reads LGHNA; CDR2 reads YNFKEQ. V shed 1 base, J shed 3 bases, and the junction held 6 bases outside the gene matches. The CDR3 contains 15 residues. CDR3 nucleotides: TGTGCCAGCAGCCAAGGAGGACAGGTCAACTACGAGCAGTACTTC. Its protein product is CASSQGGQVNYEQYF.

The V gene is TRBV9, the J gene TRBJ1-1, with D maybe TRBD1 (6 bases). Germline V lookup: CDR1 SGDLS, CDR2 YYNGEE. The V end lost 3 bases, the J end lost 7 bases, and 19 bases lay between the germline ends. This CDR3 has 15 amino acids. Here the CDR3 DNA reads TGTGCCAGCAGCGCCCGACAGGCGGGGGGGAATGAAGCTTTCTTT. Its translation is CASSARQAGGNEAFF. The full variable domain, with the rest looked up from reference TRBV9 and TRBJ1-1, is DSGVTQTPKHLITATGQRVTLRCSPRSGDLSVYWYQQSLDQGLQFLIQYYNGEERAKGNILERFSAQQFPDLHSELNLSSLELGDSALYFCASSARQAGGNEAFFGQGTRLTVV.

The chain carries TRBV6-5 and TRBJ2-1; 8 bases fit TRBD2. The CDR3 contains 15 residues. Germline lookup yields CDR1 MNHEY and CDR2 SVGAGI. V lost 2 bases and J lost 9; bases outside the gene matches: 9. The CDR3 reads CASSYRGSGNREQFF. The DNA for the CDR3 is TGTGCCAGCAGTTACAGGGGTAGCGGGAATCGTGAGCAGTTCTTC.

The chain joins TRBV7-9 to TRBJ1-1; D is ambiguous. Trimming left V 2 bases short and J 4 bases short, with 8 bases between. The CDR3 contains 13 residues. Germline lookup yields CDR1 SEHNR and CDR2 FQNEAQ (reference sequence). The CDR3: CASSLREITEAFF. DNA for the CDR3: TGTGCCAGCAGCTTACGGGAGATCACTGAAGCTTTCTTT.

The rearrangement uses TRBV29-1 and TRBJ1-5; D is uncertain. Trimming took off 5 bases at V and 3 bases at J, with 11 bases between the two ends. The germline CDR1 and CDR2 sequences are SQVTM and ANQGSEA. The length of the CDR3 is 13 residues. This CDR3 is CSVKEQPNQPQHF. The CDR3 coding sequence is TGCAGCGTTAAGGAACAGCCCAATCAGCCCCAGCATTTT.

The gene calls are TRBV9 and TRBJ2-6; TRBD1 is a possible D gene (5 bases). V lost 3 bases to trimming and J lost 0 bases, with 13 bases between them. The CDR3 is 17 residues long. The germline CDR1 and CDR2 sequences are SGDLS and YYNGEE. CDR3 loop: CASSAGHGFSGANVLTF. CDR3 in DNA: TGTGCCAGCAGCGCCGGACATGGCTTCTCTGGGGCCAACGTCCTGACTTTC.

The chain joins TRBV6-5 to TRBJ1-2, with 11 nucleotides matching TRBD1. The CDR3 length is 16 residues. V dropped 2 bases and J dropped 5; count of bases not matched to a gene: 7. Germline V gives CDR1 MNHEY, CDR2 SVGAGI. CDR3: CASSYLGTGGGYGYTF. CDR3 coding DNA: TGTGCCAGCAGTTACCTGGGGACAGGGGGAGGTTATGGCTACACCTTC.

This chain links TRBV29-1 with TRBJ1-1, with 9 bases matching TRBD1. V lost 7 bases, J lost 4 bases, and 4 bases stayed unmatched. The germline V gene encodes CDR1 SQVTM and CDR2 ANQGSEA. The CDR3 spans 12 residues. This chain's CDR3 is CSEMTGGTEAFF. CDR3 nucleotides: TGCAGCGAGATGACAGGGGGCACTGAAGCTTTCTTT. Combining the CDR3 with reference TRBV29-1 and TRBJ1-1 gives the whole variable domain SAVISQKPSRDICQRGTSLTIQCQVDSQVTMMFWYRQQPGQSLTLIATANQGSEATYESGFVIDKFPISRPNLTFSTLTVSNMSPEDSSIYLCSEMTGGTEAFFGQGTRLTVV.

The V and J genes are TRBV18 and TRBJ2-5, with 9 bases identical to TRBD2. After removal of 0 bases from V and 5 bases from J, the junction contained 7 bases not matched to a gene. The CDR3 sequence is 16 residues long. Germline CDR1 is KGHSH and CDR2 is LQKENI. For the CDR3, the DNA is TGTGCCAGCTCACCACCGAGGACTAGCGTAGTTGAGACCCAGTACTTC. The encoded protein is CASSPPRTSVVETQYF.

The chain links TRBV29-1 to TRBJ1-3, with a weak D call TRBD1 (6 bases). The V end lost 7 bases, the J end lost 0 bases, and 10 bases lay between the germline ends. CDR1 and CDR2 from the germline V gene are SQVTM and ANQGSEA. The CDR3 runs to 13 residues. The CDR3 loop is CSGRGGSGNTIYF. The CDR3 DNA sequence: TGCAGCGGTAGAGGGGGCTCTGGAAACACCATATATTTT. The full variable domain, its missing parts supplied by reference TRBV29-1 and TRBJ1-3, is SAVISQKPSRDICQRGTSLTIQCQVDSQVTMMFWYRQQPGQSLTLIATANQGSEATYESGFVIDKFPISRPNLTFSTLTVSNMSPEDSSIYLCSGRGGSGNTIYFGEGSWLTVV.

The V call is TRBV5-5, the J call TRBJ1-3; TRBD1 matches 9 bases. Germline-derived CDR1 and CDR2 are SGHKS and YYEKEE (reference sequence). CDR3 length: 14 amino acids. Trimming cost V 7 bases and J 2 bases; bases outside gene matches: 4. CDR3 amino acids: CASEGDRAGNTIYF. CDR3 DNA sequence: TGTGCCAGCGAGGGGGACAGGGCTGGAAACACCATATATTTT.

The count of this clone is one. The CDR3 DNA reads as TGTGCCAGTAGGATGGACTTTACAAGCGGGGAGCTGTTTTTT. Its translation: CASRMDFTSGELFF. The V and J genes are TRBV19 and TRBJ2-2, with TRBD2 as a possible D gene (5 bases). This CDR3 has 14 amino acids. The V gene lost 6 bases and the J gene lost 7 bases, with 15 bases spanning the gap. The germline CDR1 and CDR2 sequences are LNHDA and SQIVND (reference sequence). The full variable domain, its missing parts supplied by reference TRBV19 and TRBJ2-2, is DGGITQSPKYLFRKEGQNVTLSCEQNLNHDAMYWYRQDPGQGLRLIYYSQIVNDFQKGDIAEGYSVSREKKESFPLTVTSAQKNPTAFYLCASRMDFTSGELFFGEGSRLTVL.

The rearrangement uses TRBV4-3 and TRBJ1-2, with TRBD1 as a possible D gene (5 bases). This CDR3 region has 15 residues. Germline V CDR1 and CDR2: LGHNA, YSLEER. The V and J ends lost 5 bases and 8 bases respectively, with 21 bases between them. The CDR3 sequence is CASSEIPTVLGGYTF. CDR3 bases: TGCGCCAGCAGCGAGATTCCGACAGTCTTGGGGGGCTACACCTTC.

This clone was counted once. The chain couples TRBV6-5 to TRBJ1-1, with TRBD1 as a possible D gene (5 bases). The CDR3 has 15 residues. Germline V gene data show CDR1 as MNHEY and CDR2 as SVGAGI. With 0 bases removed from V and 1 base from J, the gap between germline ends came to 9 bases. The CDR3 is CASSYSGLTNTEAFF. The CDR3 DNA is TGTGCCAGCAGTTACTCGGGACTCACGAACACTGAAGCTTTCTTT.

The rearrangement links TRBV5-4 to TRBJ1-2; 8 bases map to TRBD1. Trimming took 4 bases from V and 4 from J; bases not matched to a gene: 6. Germline values: CDR1 SGHNT, CDR2 YYREEE (reference sequence). The CDR3 runs to 14 residues. This CDR3 is CASSPQGAGYGYTF. The CDR3 bases are TGTGCCAGCAGCCCGCAGGGGGCCGGCTATGGCTACACCTTC.

The chain carries TRBV11-2 and TRBJ2-3; no definite D call. The germline V gene has CDR1 SGHAT and CDR2 FQNNGV. The V end lost 1 base, the J end lost 2 bases, and 16 bases lay between the germline ends. The CDR3 has 17 residues. CDR3: CASSLGSGRSVTDTQYF. The CDR3 coding sequence is TGTGCCAGCAGCTTAGGTTCTGGCCGTTCCGTCACAGATACGCAGTATTTT.

The chain employs TRBV11-1 and TRBJ2-5; D is possibly TRBD1 (6 bases). Germline V gives CDR1 SGHAT, CDR2 FQDESV (reference sequence). V lost 7 bases and J lost 4, with 13 bases in between. This CDR3 comprises 13 residues. As DNA, the CDR3 is TGTGCCAGCACAGGGGCCTTACGAGAGACCCAGTACTTC. Translated: CASTGALRETQYF.

This clone was found once. The chain uses TRBV5-1 and TRBJ2-5, with 11 bases aligning to TRBD2. Germline values: CDR1 SGHRS, CDR2 YFSETQ. V shed 4 bases, J shed 5 bases, and the junction held 13 bases outside the gene matches. The CDR3 runs to 17 residues. This CDR3 reads CASSQRASGLAAETQYF. CDR3 nucleotides: TGCGCCAGCAGCCAACGTGCCTCGGGACTAGCGGCGGAGACCCAGTACTTC.

The genes are TRBV5-1 and TRBJ2-2, with 7 bases lining up with TRBD1. The germline gives CDR1 SGHRS, CDR2 YFSETQ. This CDR3 is built from 15 residues. V shed 3 bases and J 2 bases; nucleotides not matched to a gene: 4. As DNA, the CDR3 is TGCGCCAGCAGCTACGGGGACAGTAACACCGGGGAGCTGTTTTTT. It is translated as CASSYGDSNTGELFF.